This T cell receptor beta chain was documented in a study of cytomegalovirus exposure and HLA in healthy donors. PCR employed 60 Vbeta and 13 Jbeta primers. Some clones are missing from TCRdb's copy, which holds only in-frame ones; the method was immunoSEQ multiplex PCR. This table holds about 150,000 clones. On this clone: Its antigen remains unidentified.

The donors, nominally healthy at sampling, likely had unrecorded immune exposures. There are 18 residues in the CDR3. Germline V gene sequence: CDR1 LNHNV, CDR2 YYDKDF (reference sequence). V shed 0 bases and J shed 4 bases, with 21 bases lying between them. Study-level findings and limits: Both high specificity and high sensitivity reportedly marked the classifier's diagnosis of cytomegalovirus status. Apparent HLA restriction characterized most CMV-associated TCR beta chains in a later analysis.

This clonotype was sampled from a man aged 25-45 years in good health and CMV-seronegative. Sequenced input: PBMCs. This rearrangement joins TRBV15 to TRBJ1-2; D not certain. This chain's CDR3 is CATSRDLGGTQSLYGYTF. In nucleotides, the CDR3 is TGTGCCACCAGCAGAGATCTTGGAGGAACTCAATCGCTCTATGGCTACACCTTC.